The rows below give T cell receptor beta chains drawn from one sample of a study of OX40 agonist ivuxolimab in advanced cancers. Sequencing used immunoSEQ multiplex PCR; TCRdb keeps in-frame clones, though not all of them. Among over 45,000 clones listed, around 83% were seen once. Sample: CD4+ or CD8+ T cells sorted from blood, taken in a trial of the OX40 agonist ivuxolimab. The receptors derive from an adult with an advanced solid tumor such as melanoma, head and neck, liver or kidney cancer. CDR3s include the opening cysteine and the closing phenylalanine or tryptophan. A D gene is named only where the DNA matches it firmly. Clone size is not always given. Where it is, it says once, few, many or a class for expanded clones.

TRBD2,NA,TRBJ2-2,TRBV9,CASSPEIAGENTGELFF,TGTGCCAGCAGCCCAGAGATCGCGGGAGAGAACACCGGGGAGCTGTTTTTT
TRBD2,NA,TRBJ2-4,TRBV4-2,CASSQESGGSPNF,TGTGCCAGCAGCCAAGAGTCCGGGGGGTCCCCCAACTTC
TRBD2,NA,TRBJ2-5,TRBV5-6,CASSQGLAGGPKTQYF,TGTGCCAGCAGCCAGGGACTAGCGGGAGGACCGAAGACCCAGTACTTC
TRBD1,NA,TRBJ1-1,TRBV19,CASSMTGVTEAFF,TGTGCCAGTAGTATGACAGGGGTGACTGAAGCTTTCTTT
TRBD1,NA,TRBJ2-7,TRBV28,CASSRRTGGYEQYF,TGTGCCAGCAGTCGAAGGACAGGGGGGTACGAGCAGTACTTC
NA,NA,TRBJ1-3,TRBV6-1,CASTSSRNTIYF,TGTGCCAGCACCTCCAGCAGAAACACCATATATTTT
NA,NA,TRBJ2-5,TRBV5-4,CASSGTGEIQYF,TGTGCCAGCAGCGGGACGGGGGAGATCCAGTACTTC
TRBD2,NA,TRBJ2-1,TRBV7-8,CASSSWTAGAWQFF,TGTGCCAGCAGCTCGTGGACAGCGGGAGCGTGGCAGTTCTTC
TRBD1,NA,TRBJ2-7,TRBV6-1,CAGGQASYEQYF,TGTGCCGGGGGACAGGCCTCCTACGAGCAGTACTTC
NA,NA,TRBJ2-7,TRBV2,CAVRRSIQGETYEQYF,TGTGCCGTCCGACGTTCTATACAGGGAGAAACCTACGAGCAGTACTTC
TRBD1,few,TRBJ2-1,TRBV11-3,CASSPGQGWGSYNEQFF,TGTGCCAGCAGCCCTGGACAGGGTTGGGGCTCCTACAATGAGCAGTTCTTC
NA,medium-sized,TRBJ2-7,TRBV6-5,CASSYSDRRVDEQYF,TGTGCCAGCAGTTACTCGGACAGGAGGGTTGACGAGCAGTACTTC
NA,NA,TRBJ2-2,TRBV7-3,CASSLGRNTGELFF,TGTGCCAGCAGCTTAGGGCGGAACACCGGGGAGCTGTTTTTT
NA,NA,TRBJ1-5,TRBV6-5,CASSRPGGNQPQHF,TGTGCCAGCAGCCGGCCAGGGGGCAATCAGCCCCAGCATTTT
NA,NA,TRBJ1-2,TRBV5-1,CASSLTQFYGYTF,TGCGCCAGCAGCTTGACTCAATTCTATGGCTACACCTTC
NA,NA,TRBJ1-4,TRBV19,CASSMGETNEKLFF,TGTGCCAGTAGCATGGGGGAGACTAATGAAAAACTGTTTTTT
NA,NA,TRBJ1-3,TRBV5-1,CASSLWGTGNTIYF,TGCGCCAGCAGCTTGTGGGGGACTGGAAACACCATATATTTT
NA,NA,TRBJ1-5,TRBV5-5,CASSLSVLSNQPQHF,TGTGCCAGCAGCTTGTCTGTCCTTAGCAATCAGCCCCAGCATTTT
TRBD1,NA,TRBJ1-4,TRBV9,CASSLTGATNEKLFF,TGTGCCAGCAGCTTAACAGGGGCAACTAATGAAAAACTGTTTTTT
NA,once,TRBJ2-7,TRBV11-2,CASSLDLAGSYEQYF,TGTGCCAGCAGCTTAGATCTGGCAGGGTCCTACGAGCAGTACTTC
NA,NA,TRBJ2-5,TRBV6-1,CASSDQVSRETQYF,TGTGCCAGCAGTGACCAGGTCTCCAGAGAGACCCAGTACTTC
NA,NA,TRBJ2-1,TRBV18,CASSPARGFSYNEQFF,TGTGCCAGCTCGCCTGCCAGGGGCTTCTCCTACAATGAGCAGTTCTTC
NA,NA,TRBJ1-5,TRBV28,CASSTRRQDQPQHF,TGTGCCAGCAGCACCAGACGACAGGATCAGCCCCAGCATTTT
NA,NA,TRBJ1-4,TRBV5-1,CASTGQTNEKLFF,TGCGCCAGCACAGGGCAGACTAATGAAAAACTGTTTTTT
TRBD2,NA,TRBJ2-2,TRBV2,CASRGLAGGPNTGELFF,TGTGCCAGCAGGGGACTAGCGGGAGGGCCAAACACCGGGGAGCTGTTTTTT